A single sample is the source of the 8 T cell receptor beta chains below, sequenced in a study of T cells after yellow fever vaccination. TCRdb passed the 5' RACE reads through MiXCR, listing each CDR3 protein once. This table has approximately 550,000 distinct CDR3 sequences, 15% to 20% appearing once. The sample here was PBMCs, taken 15 days after the yellow fever booster vaccination. The receptors were sampled from a man aged 25-45 years who received the YFV17D yellow fever vaccine.

The chain recombines TRBV12-3 or TRBV12-4 with TRBJ2-1; D remains ambiguous. The germline V and J ends were trimmed by 5 bases and 3 bases, with 11 bases remaining between them. The CDR3 consists of 14 residues. As DNA, the CDR3 is TGTGCCAGCAGTCCCGGCTACTTCTACAATGAGCAGTTCTTC. It encodes CASSPGYFYNEQFF.

Only a few counts were recorded for this clonotype. The chain recombines TRBV7-9 with TRBJ1-1; D gene ambiguous. This CDR3 has 13 residues. In germline, CDR1 is SEHNR, CDR2 FQNEAQ (reference sequence). V lost 4 bases, J lost 4 bases, and 10 bases lay in between. The CDR3 loop reads CASSSSVSTEAFF. The CDR3 DNA reads TGTGCCAGCAGCTCTAGTGTAAGCACTGAAGCTTTCTTT.

The chain couples TRBV2 to TRBJ2-1; 8 nucleotides agree with TRBD2. V dropped 4 bases and J dropped 9; count of bases not matched to a gene: 11. The CDR3 loop spans 15 amino acids. Germline V gives CDR1 SNHLY, CDR2 FYNNEI. In nucleotides, the CDR3 is TGTGCCAGCAGTGGATCATATCGGGAGGGCACTGAGCAGTTCTTC. Encoded protein: CASSGSYREGTEQFF.

The chain couples TRBV20-1 to TRBJ2-3; D not certain. V lost 1 base and J 1 base, leaving 12 bases between the germline ends. The germline gives CDR1 DFQATT, CDR2 SNEGSKA (reference sequence). The CDR3 totals 15 residues. CDR3 loop: CSARVQLPGTDTQYF. The CDR3 bases are TGCAGTGCTAGAGTTCAGCTTCCGGGCACAGATACGCAGTATTTT.

In this sample, this clonotype turned up a few times. The V and J genes are TRBV5-1 and TRBJ1-5; D unresolved. CDR1 SGHRS and CDR2 YFSETQ come from the germline V gene. V was clipped by 4 bases and J by 0 bases, with 8 bases between them. The CDR3 loop spans 14 amino acids. The CDR3 nucleotides read TGCGCCAGCAGCCCCGGAAATAGCAATCAGCCCCAGCATTTT. This codes for CASSPGNSNQPQHF. The complete variable domain, with remaining parts taken from reference TRBV5-1 and TRBJ1-5, reads KAGVTQTPRYLIKTRGQQVTLSCSPISGHRSVSWYQQTPGQGLQFLFEYFSETQRNKGNFPGRFSGRQFSNSRSEMNVSTLELGDSALYLCASSPGNSNQPQHFGDGTRLSIL.

The table lists this clonotype with a few counts. This sequence joins TRBV7-2 and TRBJ1-6; tentative D call: TRBD1 (6 bases). Germline-derived CDR1 and CDR2 are SGHTA and FQGNSA. The ends were cut back, 6 bases at V and 7 bases at J, with 13 bases in the middle. This CDR3 has 14 residues. The CDR3, as DNA: TGTGCCAGCAGTCGACAGGTGGTAAATTCACCCCTCCACTTT. It translates to CASSRQVVNSPLHF.

CDR3 coding DNA: TGTGCCAGTAGTATAGAGGGTCCTGGGGCCAACGTCCTGACTTTC. It yields the protein CASSIEGPGANVLTF. The chain is built from TRBV19 and TRBJ2-6; D is uncertain. The CDR3 loop spans 15 amino acids. Trimming pared 0 bases from V and 2 bases from J, leaving 5 bases between. Germline assignment: CDR1 LNHDA and CDR2 SQIVND (reference sequence). Looking up the rest from reference TRBV19 and TRBJ2-6 gives the full variable domain: DGGITQSPKYLFRKEGQNVTLSCEQNLNHDAMYWYRQDPGQGLRLIYYSQIVNDFQKGDIAEGYSVSREKKESFPLTVTSAQKNPTAFYLCASSIEGPGANVLTFGAGSRLTVL.

The rearrangement links TRBV6-2 or TRBV6-3 to TRBJ2-3; possibly TRBD2 for D (5 bases). Germline V CDR1 and CDR2: MNHEY, SVGEGT. V lost 8 bases, J lost 0 bases, and 15 bases lay in between. The CDR3 contains 15 residues. CDR3 DNA: TGTGCCAGCGGCCGGCCCTCGGGGAGCACAGATACGCAGTATTTT. It is translated as CASGRPSGSTDTQYF.